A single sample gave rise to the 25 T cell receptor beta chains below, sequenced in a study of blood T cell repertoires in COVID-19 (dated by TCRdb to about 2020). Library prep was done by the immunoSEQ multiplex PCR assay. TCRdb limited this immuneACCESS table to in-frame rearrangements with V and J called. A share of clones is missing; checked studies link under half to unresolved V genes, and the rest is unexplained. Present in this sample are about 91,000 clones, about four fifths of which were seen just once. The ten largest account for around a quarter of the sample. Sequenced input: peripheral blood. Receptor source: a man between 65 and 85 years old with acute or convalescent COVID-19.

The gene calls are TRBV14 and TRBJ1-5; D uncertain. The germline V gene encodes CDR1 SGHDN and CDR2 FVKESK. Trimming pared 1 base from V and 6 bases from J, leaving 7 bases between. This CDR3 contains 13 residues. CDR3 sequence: CASSQGEGQPQHF. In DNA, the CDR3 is TGTGCCAGCAGCCAAGGAGAGGGTCAGCCCCAGCATTTT.

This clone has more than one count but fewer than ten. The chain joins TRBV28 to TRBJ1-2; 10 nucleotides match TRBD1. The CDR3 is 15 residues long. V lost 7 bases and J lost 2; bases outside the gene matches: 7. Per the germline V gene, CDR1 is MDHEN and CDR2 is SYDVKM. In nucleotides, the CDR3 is TGTGCCAGCAAGCTCCGGGACAGGGGAAACTATGGCTACACCTTC. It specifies CASKLRDRGNYGYTF.

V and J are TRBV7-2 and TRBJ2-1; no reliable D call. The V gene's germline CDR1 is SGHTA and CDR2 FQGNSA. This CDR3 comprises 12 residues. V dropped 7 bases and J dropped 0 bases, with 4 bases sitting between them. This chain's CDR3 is CASTISYNEQFF. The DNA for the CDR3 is TGTGCCAGCACCATCTCCTACAATGAGCAGTTCTTC.

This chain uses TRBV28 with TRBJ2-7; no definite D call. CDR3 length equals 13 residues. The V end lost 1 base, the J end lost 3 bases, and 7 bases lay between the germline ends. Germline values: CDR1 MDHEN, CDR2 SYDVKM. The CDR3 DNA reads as TGTGCCAGCAGTTTATCCCCTCGCTACGAGCAGTACTTC. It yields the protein CASSLSPRYEQYF.

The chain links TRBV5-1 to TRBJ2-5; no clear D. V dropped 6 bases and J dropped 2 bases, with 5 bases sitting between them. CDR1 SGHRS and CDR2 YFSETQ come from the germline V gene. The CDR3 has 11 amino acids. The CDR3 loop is CASTVQETQYF. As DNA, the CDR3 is TGCGCCAGCACCGTTCAAGAGACCCAGTACTTC.

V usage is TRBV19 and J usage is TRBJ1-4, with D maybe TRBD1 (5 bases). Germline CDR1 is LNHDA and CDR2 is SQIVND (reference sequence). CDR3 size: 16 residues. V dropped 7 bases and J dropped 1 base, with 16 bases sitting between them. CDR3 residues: CASTLRPGGTNEKLFF. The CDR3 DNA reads TGTGCCAGTACCCTACGGCCGGGGGGAACTAATGAAAAACTGTTTTTT. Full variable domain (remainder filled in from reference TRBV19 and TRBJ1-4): DGGITQSPKYLFRKEGQNVTLSCEQNLNHDAMYWYRQDPGQGLRLIYYSQIVNDFQKGDIAEGYSVSREKKESFPLTVTSAQKNPTAFYLCASTLRPGGTNEKLFFGSGTQLSVL.

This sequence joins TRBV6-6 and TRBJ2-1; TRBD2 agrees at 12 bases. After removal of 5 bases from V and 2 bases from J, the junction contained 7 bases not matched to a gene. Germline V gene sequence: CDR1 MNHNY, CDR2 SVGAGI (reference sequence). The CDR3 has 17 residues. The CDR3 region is CASSRTSGDFTYNEQFF. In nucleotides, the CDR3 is TGTGCCAGCAGTCGGACTAGCGGGGACTTTACCTACAATGAGCAGTTCTTC.

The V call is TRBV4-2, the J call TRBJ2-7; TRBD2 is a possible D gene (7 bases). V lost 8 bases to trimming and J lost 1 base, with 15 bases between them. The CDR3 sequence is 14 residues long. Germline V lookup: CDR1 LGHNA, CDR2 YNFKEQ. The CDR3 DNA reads TGTGCCAGCGCCGAGGGGGGGAGTTCCTACGAGCAGTACTTC. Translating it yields CASAEGGSSYEQYF.

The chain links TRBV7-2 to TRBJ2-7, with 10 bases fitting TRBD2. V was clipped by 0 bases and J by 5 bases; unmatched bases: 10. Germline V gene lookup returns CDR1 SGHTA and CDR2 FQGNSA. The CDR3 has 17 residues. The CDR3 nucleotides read TGTGCCAGCAGCTTAGCTAGCGGGAGGATGAAGAGCCACGAGCAGTACTTC. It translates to CASSLASGRMKSHEQYF.

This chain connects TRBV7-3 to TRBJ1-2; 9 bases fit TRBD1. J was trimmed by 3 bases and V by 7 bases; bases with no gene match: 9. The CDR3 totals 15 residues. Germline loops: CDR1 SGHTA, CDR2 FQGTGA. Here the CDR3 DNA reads TGTGCCAGCATCAAAGGCGGACAGGGGCACTATGGCTACACCTTC. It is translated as CASIKGGQGHYGYTF.

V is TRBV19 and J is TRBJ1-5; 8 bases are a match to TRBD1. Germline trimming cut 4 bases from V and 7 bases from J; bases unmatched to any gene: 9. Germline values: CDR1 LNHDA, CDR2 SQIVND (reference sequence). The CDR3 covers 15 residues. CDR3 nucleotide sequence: TGTGCCAGTAGTAGCCTGGACAGGGAGGGACAGCCCCAGCATTTT. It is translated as CASSSLDREGQPQHF.

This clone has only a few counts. DNA for the CDR3: TGTGCCAGCAGCCAACAAGGGATACTGCCTCGGGGTGAAAAACTGTTTTTT. Translated: CASSQQGILPRGEKLFF. The chain uses TRBV14 and TRBJ1-4; D is unclear. Germline CDR1 is SGHDN and CDR2 is FVKESK. The length of the CDR3 is 17 residues. V shed 2 bases and J shed 7 bases, with 20 bases lying between them.

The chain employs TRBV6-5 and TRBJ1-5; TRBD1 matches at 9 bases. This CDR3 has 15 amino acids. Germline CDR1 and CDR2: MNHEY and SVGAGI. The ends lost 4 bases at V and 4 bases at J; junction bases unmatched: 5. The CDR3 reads CASSSGQGLNQPQHF. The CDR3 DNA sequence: TGTGCCAGCAGTTCGGGACAGGGTTTAAATCAGCCCCAGCATTTT.

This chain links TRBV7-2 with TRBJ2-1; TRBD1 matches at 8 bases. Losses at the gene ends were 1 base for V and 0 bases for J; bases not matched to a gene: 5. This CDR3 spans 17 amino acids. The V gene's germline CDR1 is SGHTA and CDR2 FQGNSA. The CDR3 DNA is TGTGCCAGCAGCTTAGATCAGGGGGCTCCCTCCTACAATGAGCAGTTCTTC. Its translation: CASSLDQGAPSYNEQFF.

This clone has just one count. CDR3 sequence reads: CASTPGQSSYEQYF. CDR3 in DNA: TGCGCCAGCACACCGGGACAGTCATCCTACGAGCAGTACTTC. The chain joins TRBV5-1 to TRBJ2-7, with 7 bases that match TRBD1. The CDR3 consists of 14 residues. Germline V gene sequence: CDR1 SGHRS, CDR2 YFSETQ. Losses at the gene ends were 6 bases for V and 1 base for J; bases not matched to a gene: 7. Using reference TRBV5-1 and TRBJ2-7 for the parts outside the CDR3, the full variable domain is KAGVTQTPRYLIKTRGQQVTLSCSPISGHRSVSWYQQTPGQGLQFLFEYFSETQRNKGNFPGRFSGRQFSNSRSEMNVSTLELGDSALYLCASTPGQSSYEQYFGPGTRLTVT.

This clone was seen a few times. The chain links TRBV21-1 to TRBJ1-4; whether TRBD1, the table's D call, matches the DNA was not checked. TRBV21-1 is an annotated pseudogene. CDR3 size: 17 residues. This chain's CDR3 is CASSKVKSGGNNEKLFF. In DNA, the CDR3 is TGTGCCAGCAGCAAAGTAAAGTCTGGGGGCAATAATGAAAAACTGTTTTTT.

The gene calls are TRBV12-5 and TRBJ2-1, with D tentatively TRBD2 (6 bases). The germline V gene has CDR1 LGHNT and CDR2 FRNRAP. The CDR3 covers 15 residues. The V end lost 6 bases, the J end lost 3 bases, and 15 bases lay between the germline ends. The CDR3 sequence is CASGPDGSHYNEQFF. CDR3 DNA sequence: TGTGCTAGTGGACCAGACGGGAGCCACTACAATGAGCAGTTCTTC.

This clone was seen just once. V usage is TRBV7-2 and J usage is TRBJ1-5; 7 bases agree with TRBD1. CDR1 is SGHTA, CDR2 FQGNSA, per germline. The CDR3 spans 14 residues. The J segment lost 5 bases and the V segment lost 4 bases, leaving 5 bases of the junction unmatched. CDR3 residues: CASSSMTGYQPQHF. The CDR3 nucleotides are TGTGCCAGCAGCTCCATGACAGGGTATCAGCCCCAGCATTTT. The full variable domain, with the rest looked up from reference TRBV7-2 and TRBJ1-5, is GAGVSQSPSNKVTEKGKDVELRCDPISGHTALYWYRQSLGQGLEFLIYFQGNSAPDKSGLPSDRFSAERTGGSVSTLTIQRTQQEDSAVYLCASSSMTGYQPQHFGDGTRLSIL.

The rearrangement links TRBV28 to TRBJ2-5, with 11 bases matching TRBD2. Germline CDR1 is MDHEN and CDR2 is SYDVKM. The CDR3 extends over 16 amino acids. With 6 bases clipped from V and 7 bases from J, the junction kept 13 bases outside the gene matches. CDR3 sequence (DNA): TGTGCCAGCAGCGGGACCGGGACTAGCGGCACGGGGACCCAGTACTTC. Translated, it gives CASSGTGTSGTGTQYF.

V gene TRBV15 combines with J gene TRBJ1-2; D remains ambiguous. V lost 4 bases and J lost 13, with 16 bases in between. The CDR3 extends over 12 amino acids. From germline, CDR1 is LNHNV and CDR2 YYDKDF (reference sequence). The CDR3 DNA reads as TGTGCCACCAGCACCTCCAGCGGAGGGCTCACCTTC. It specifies CATSTSSGGLTF.

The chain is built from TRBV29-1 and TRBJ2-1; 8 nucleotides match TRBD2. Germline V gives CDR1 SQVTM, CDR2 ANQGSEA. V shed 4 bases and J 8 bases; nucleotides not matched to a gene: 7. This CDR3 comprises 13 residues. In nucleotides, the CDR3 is TGCAGCGTTGTTCCGGGGGGGGTCGATGAGCAGTTCTTC. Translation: CSVVPGGVDEQFF.

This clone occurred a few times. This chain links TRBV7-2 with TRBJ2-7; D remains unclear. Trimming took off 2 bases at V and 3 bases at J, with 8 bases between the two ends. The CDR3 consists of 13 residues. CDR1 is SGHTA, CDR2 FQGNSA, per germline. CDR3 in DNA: TGTGCCAGCAGCTTATTGTTCGTCTACGAGCAGTACTTC. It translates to CASSLLFVYEQYF.

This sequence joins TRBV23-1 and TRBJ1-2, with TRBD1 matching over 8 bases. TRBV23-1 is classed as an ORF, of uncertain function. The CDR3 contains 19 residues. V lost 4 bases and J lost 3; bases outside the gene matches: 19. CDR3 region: CASSLSGQAIPASHYGYTF. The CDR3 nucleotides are TGCGCCAGCAGTCTATCGGGACAGGCCATTCCCGCATCCCACTATGGCTACACCTTC.

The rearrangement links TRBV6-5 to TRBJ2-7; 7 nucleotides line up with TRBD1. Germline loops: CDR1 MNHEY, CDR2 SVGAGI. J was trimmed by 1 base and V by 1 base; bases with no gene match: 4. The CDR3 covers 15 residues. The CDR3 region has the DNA TGTGCCAGCAGTTACTATCCGGGACAGTCCTACGAGCAGTACTTC. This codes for CASSYYPGQSYEQYF.

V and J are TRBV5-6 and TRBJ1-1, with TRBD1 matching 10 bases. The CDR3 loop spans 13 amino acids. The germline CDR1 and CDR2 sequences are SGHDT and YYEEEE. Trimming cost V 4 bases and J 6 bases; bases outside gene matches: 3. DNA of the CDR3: TGTGCCAGCAGCCTGGACAGGGGGGCTGAAGCTTTCTTT. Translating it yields CASSLDRGAEAFF.